The 17 T cell receptor beta chains presented below share a single source sample, sequenced in a study of cytomegalovirus exposure and HLA in healthy donors. With 60 Vbeta and 13 Jbeta primers, the PCR was carried out. Profiled with immunoSEQ multiplex PCR; TCRdb holds only in-frame clones, not every one. The table has around 130,000 clones, about 80% seen once. What was sequenced was PBMCs. These receptor sequences come from a woman between 18 and 30 years old in good health and CMV-seronegative.

The chain couples TRBV19 to TRBJ2-1, with unresolved D. V was shortened by 1 base and J by 10 bases, with 11 bases between the two germline ends. The V gene's germline CDR1 is LNHDA and CDR2 SQIVND (reference sequence). This CDR3 is built from 13 residues. CDR3: CASSIVGSREQFF. The DNA for the CDR3 is TGTGCCAGTAGTATAGTGGGCAGCAGAGAGCAGTTCTTC.

The rearrangement uses TRBV7-6 and TRBJ1-3, with TRBD1 matching 7 bases. CDR1 is SGHVS, CDR2 FNYEAQ, per germline. The J segment lost 0 bases and the V segment lost 5 bases, leaving 10 bases of the junction unmatched. The CDR3 is 17 amino acids. This CDR3 reads CASSPVDDRASGNTIYF. DNA for the CDR3: TGTGCCAGCAGCCCCGTAGACGACAGGGCCTCTGGAAACACCATATATTTT.

The chain has TRBV7-2 and TRBJ2-7, with D hard to call. CDR1 and CDR2 (germline): SGHTA, FQGNSA. The CDR3 is 13 residues long. V lost 5 bases to trimming and J lost 3 bases, with 11 bases between them. CDR3 amino acids: CASSAYPLYEQYF. CDR3 coding DNA: TGTGCCAGCAGCGCCTATCCCCTCTACGAGCAGTACTTC.

This chain's CDR3 is CASSPGVVTDTQYF. The CDR3 DNA reads as TGTGCCAGCAGCCCCGGGGTAGTAACAGATACGCAGTATTTT. This sequence joins TRBV14 and TRBJ2-3, with TRBD2 as a possible D gene (5 bases). Germline V gene data show CDR1 as SGHDN and CDR2 as FVKESK. CDR3 length: 14 amino acids. V lost 4 bases, J lost 3 bases, and 11 bases lay in between. Full variable domain (rest looked up from reference TRBV14 and TRBJ2-3): EAGVTQFPSHSVIEKGQTVTLRCDPISGHDNLYWYRRVMGKEIKFLLHFVKESKQDESGMPNNRFLAERTGGTYSTLKVQPAELEDSGVYFCASSPGVVTDTQYFGPGTRLTVL.

CDR3 bases: TGCGCCAGCACCAATGGGGACAGAGCGAACACTGAAGCTTTCTTT. Amino acid sequence: CASTNGDRANTEAFF. The V call is TRBV10-2, the J call TRBJ1-1, with 7 bases that match TRBD1. Germline V gene data show CDR1 as WSHSY and CDR2 as SAAADI. V was pared by 7 bases and J by 1 base, with 9 bases of the junction left unmatched. The CDR3 contains 15 residues.

The chain is built from TRBV6-6 and TRBJ2-7, with 9 nucleotides matching TRBD1. Unmatched junction bases numbered 6, after V lost 4 bases and J lost 5 bases. Per germline, CDR1 MNHNY and CDR2 SVGAGI (reference sequence). CDR3 size: 14 residues. CDR3 bases: TGTGCCAGCAGTTCCCGGGACAGGGATAACGAGCAGTACTTC. Its translation: CASSSRDRDNEQYF.

This rearrangement joins TRBV2 to TRBJ1-2; D might be TRBD1 (5 bases). The CDR3 consists of 15 residues. CDR1 and CDR2 (germline): SNHLY, FYNNEI. Trimming removed 5 bases at V and 2 bases at J, with 15 bases between. The CDR3 loop reads CASSFNGGRNYGYTF. The CDR3 region has the DNA TGTGCCAGCAGTTTTAACGGGGGTCGCAACTATGGCTACACCTTC.

The V and J genes are TRBV27 and TRBJ2-6, with TRBD2 matching over 8 bases. Germline trimming cut 2 bases from V and 2 bases from J; bases unmatched to any gene: 2. This CDR3 comprises 16 residues. Germline loops: CDR1 MNHEY, CDR2 SMNVEV (reference sequence). The DNA of the CDR3 is TGTGCCAGCAGTTTAGCAGCGGGAGCTGGGGCCAACGTCCTGACTTTC. Its translation: CASSLAAGAGANVLTF.

This clone came up once. V is TRBV10-3 and J is TRBJ2-5; weak D call: TRBD2 (5 bases). Germline CDR1 reads ENHRY; CDR2 reads SYGVKD. Trimming stripped 4 bases from V and 4 bases from J, with 16 bases between. There are 15 residues in the CDR3. In DNA form, the CDR3 reads TGTGCCATCAGTGGAGGACTCCCCTCGGGAGAGACCCAGTACTTC. Protein: CAISGGLPSGETQYF.

The J gene is TRBJ1-2, the V gene TRBV6-4; tentative D call: TRBD1 (6 bases). V shed 6 bases and J shed 8 bases, with 16 bases lying between them. This CDR3 region has 13 residues. Germline CDR1 is MRHNA and CDR2 is SNTAGT. The CDR3 protein is CASSGQFGRGYTF. The CDR3 nucleotides read TGTGCCAGCAGCGGACAGTTCGGCCGGGGCTACACCTTC.

The chain couples TRBV13 to TRBJ2-3; tentatively, D is TRBD1 (5 bases). With 8 bases removed from V and 2 bases from J, the gap between germline ends came to 11 bases. Germline V gene data show CDR1 as PRHDT and CDR2 as FYEKMQ (reference sequence). This CDR3 is built from 13 residues. The CDR3 reads CASSLRDTDTQYF. The DNA for the CDR3 is TGTGCCAGCTCCCTCAGGGACACAGATACGCAGTATTTT.

This chain connects TRBV5-1 to TRBJ2-1, with 11 bases lining up with TRBD1. CDR1 is SGHRS and CDR2 is YFSETQ in the germline V gene. Unmatched junction bases numbered 5, after V lost 3 bases and J lost 9 bases. The CDR3 loop spans 14 amino acids. For the CDR3, the DNA is TGCGCCAGCAGCTCGGGACAGGGGGTCGCTGAGCAGTTCTTC. Its protein product is CASSSGQGVAEQFF. The entire variable domain, with the rest obtained from reference TRBV5-1 and TRBJ2-1, is as follows: KAGVTQTPRYLIKTRGQQVTLSCSPISGHRSVSWYQQTPGQGLQFLFEYFSETQRNKGNFPGRFSGRQFSNSRSEMNVSTLELGDSALYLCASSSGQGVAEQFFGPGTRLTVL.

DNA of the CDR3: TGTGCCAGCAGCTCAGGGTCCAACTATGGCTACACCTTC. Residues: CASSSGSNYGYTF. The gene calls are TRBV5-4 and TRBJ1-2; possibly TRBD1 for D (5 bases). The CDR3 extends over 13 amino acids. V lost 3 bases to trimming and J lost 2 bases, with 8 bases between them. Germline values: CDR1 SGHNT, CDR2 YYREEE (reference sequence).

This sequence joins TRBV4-2 and TRBJ2-3; TRBD1 matches at 9 bases. Germline V gene sequence: CDR1 LGHNA, CDR2 YNFKEQ. The CDR3 length is 16 residues. V trimming: 4 bases; J trimming: 4 bases; junction bases outside the gene matches: 9. CDR3 DNA sequence: TGTGCCAGCAGCCTAGGAGGGGGACAGGGCTCAGATACGCAGTATTTT. Its translation is CASSLGGGQGSDTQYF.

The chain recombines TRBV4-1 with TRBJ1-1, with 10 positions matching TRBD1. This CDR3 contains 17 residues. Trimming cost V 1 base and J 0 bases; bases outside gene matches: 5. Germline lookup yields CDR1 MGHRA and CDR2 YSYEKL. CDR3 bases: TGCGCCAGCAGCCAAGTTGGGACAGGGGATATGAACACTGAAGCTTTCTTT. Translation gives CASSQVGTGDMNTEAFF.

V and J are TRBV4-1 and TRBJ2-1; D remains ambiguous. In germline, CDR1 is MGHRA, CDR2 YSYEKL. This CDR3 region has 16 residues. V was clipped by 4 bases and J by 0 bases, with 13 bases between them. In nucleotides, the CDR3 is TGCGCCAGCAGCCCCGCCGCCCCTAGCTCCTACAATGAGCAGTTCTTC. Its protein product is CASSPAAPSSYNEQFF.

The CDR3 sequence: CASSLGDLLGGTQYF. The CDR3 nucleotides read TGTGCCAGCAGCTTGGGTGACCTCCTGGGAGGGACCCAGTACTTC. The V and J genes are TRBV5-4 and TRBJ2-5; D is possibly TRBD2 (6 bases). Germline V lookup: CDR1 SGHNT, CDR2 YYREEE (reference sequence). The CDR3 runs 15 residues. The germline V and J ends were trimmed by 0 bases and 7 bases, with 16 bases remaining between them.